The subject of this entry is one TCR beta chain. This specimen belongs to a study of OX40 agonist ivuxolimab in advanced cancers. The CDR3 sequence is 12 residues long. Germline loops: CDR1 MNHEY, CDR2 SMNVEV (reference sequence). V was pared by 6 bases and J by 4 bases, with 9 bases between. Sequenced by immunoSEQ multiplex PCR; TCRdb stores in-frame clones only, minus some. The sample records about 100,000 clones, around 91% being singletons. The sample was CD4+ or CD8+ T cells sorted from blood, taken in a trial of the OX40 agonist ivuxolimab. This clonotype was obtained from an adult with an advanced solid tumor such as melanoma, head and neck, liver or kidney cancer. This chain joins TRBV27 and TRBJ1-1; D gene uncertain. CDR3 in amino acids: CASSEGGTEAFF. CDR3 nucleotides: TGTGCCAGCAGCGAGGGAGGCACTGAAGCTTTCTTT.